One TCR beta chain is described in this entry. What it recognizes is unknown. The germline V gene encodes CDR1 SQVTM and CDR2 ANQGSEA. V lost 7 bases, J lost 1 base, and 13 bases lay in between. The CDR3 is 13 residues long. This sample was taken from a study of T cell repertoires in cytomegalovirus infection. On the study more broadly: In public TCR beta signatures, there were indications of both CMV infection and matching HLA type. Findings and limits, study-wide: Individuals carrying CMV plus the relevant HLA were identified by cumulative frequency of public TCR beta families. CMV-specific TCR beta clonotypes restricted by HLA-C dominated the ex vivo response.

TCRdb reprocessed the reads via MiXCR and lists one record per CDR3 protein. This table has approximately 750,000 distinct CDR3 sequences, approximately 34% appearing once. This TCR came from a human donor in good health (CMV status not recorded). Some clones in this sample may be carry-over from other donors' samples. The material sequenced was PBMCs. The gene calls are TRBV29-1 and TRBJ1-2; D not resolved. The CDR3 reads CSAGSGVNYGYTF. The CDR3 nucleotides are TGCAGCGCCGGGTCCGGGGTTAACTATGGCTACACCTTC.